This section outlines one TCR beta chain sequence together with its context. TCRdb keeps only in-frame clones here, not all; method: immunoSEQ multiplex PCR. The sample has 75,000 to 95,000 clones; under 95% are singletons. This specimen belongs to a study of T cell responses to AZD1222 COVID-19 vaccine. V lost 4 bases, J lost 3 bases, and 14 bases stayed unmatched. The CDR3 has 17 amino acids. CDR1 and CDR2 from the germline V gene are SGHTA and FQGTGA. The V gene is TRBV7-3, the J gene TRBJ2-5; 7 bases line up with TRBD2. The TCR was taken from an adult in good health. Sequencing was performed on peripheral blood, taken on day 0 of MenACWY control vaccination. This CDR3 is CASSSGLTSWKEETQYF. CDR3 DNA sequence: TGTGCCAGCAGCTCCGGTTTGACTAGCTGGAAAGAAGAGACCCAGTACTTC.